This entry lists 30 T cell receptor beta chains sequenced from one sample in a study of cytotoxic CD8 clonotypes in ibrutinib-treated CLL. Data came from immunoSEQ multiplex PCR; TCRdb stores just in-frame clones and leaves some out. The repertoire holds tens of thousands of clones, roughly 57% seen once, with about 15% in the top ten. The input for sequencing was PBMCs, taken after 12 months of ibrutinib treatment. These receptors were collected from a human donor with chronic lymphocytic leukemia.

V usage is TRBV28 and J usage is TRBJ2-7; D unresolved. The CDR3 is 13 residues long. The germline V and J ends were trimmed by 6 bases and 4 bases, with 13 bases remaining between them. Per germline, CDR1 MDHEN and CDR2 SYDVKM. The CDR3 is CASSVGLRYEQYF. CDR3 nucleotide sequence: TGTGCCAGCAGCGTAGGATTGAGGTACGAGCAGTACTTC.

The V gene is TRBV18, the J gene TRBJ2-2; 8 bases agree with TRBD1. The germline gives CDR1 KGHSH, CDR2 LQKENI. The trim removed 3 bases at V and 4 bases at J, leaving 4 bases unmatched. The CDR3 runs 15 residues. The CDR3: CASSPRQGATGELFF. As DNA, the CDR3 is TGTGCCAGCTCACCTCGGCAGGGGGCCACCGGGGAGCTGTTTTTT.

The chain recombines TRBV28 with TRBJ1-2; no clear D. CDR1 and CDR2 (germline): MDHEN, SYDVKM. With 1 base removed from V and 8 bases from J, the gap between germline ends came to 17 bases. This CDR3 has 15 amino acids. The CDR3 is CASSLLLAMLGGYTF. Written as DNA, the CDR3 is TGTGCCAGCAGTTTATTACTCGCGATGTTGGGAGGCTACACCTTC.

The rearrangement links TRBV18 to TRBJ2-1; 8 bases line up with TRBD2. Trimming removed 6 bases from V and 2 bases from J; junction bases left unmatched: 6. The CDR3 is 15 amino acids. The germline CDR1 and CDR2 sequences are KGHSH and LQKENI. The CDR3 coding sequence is TGTGCCAGCTCGTGGGCGGGAGGAACCTACAATGAGCAGTTCTTC. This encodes CASSWAGGTYNEQFF.

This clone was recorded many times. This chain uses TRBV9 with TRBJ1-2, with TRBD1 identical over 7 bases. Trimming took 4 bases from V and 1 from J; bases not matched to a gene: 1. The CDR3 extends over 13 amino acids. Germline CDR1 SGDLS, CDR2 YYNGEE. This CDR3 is CASSRQGNYGYTF. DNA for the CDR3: TGTGCCAGCAGCAGACAGGGTAACTATGGCTACACCTTC.

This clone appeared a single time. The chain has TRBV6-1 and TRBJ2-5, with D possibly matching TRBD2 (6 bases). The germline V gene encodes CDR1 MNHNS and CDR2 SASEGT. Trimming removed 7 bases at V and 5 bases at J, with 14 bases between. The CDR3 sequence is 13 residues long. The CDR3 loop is CASINRLAETQYF. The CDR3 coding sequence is TGTGCCAGCATCAATCGGCTAGCGGAGACCCAGTACTTC.

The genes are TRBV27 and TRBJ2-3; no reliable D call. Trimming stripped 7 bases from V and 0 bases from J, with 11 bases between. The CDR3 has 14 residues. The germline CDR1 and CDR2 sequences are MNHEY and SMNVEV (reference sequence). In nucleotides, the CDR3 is TGTGCCAGCACTATGAGGCCTAGCACAGATACGCAGTATTTT. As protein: CASTMRPSTDTQYF.

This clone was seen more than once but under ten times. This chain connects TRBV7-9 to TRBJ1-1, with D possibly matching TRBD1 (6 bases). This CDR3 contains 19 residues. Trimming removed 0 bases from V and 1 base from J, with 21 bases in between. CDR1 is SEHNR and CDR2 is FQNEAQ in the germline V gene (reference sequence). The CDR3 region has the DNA TGTGCCAGCAGCTTAGCGTGGAGGGGGGCCGCCCTTGGGAACACTGAAGCTTTCTTT. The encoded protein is CASSLAWRGAALGNTEAFF.

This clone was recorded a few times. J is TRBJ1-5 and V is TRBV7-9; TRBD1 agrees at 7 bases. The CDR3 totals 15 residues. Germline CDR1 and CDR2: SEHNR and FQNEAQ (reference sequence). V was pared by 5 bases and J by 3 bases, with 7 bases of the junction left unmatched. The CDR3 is CASSPPGGHNQPQHF. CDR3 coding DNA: TGTGCCAGCAGCCCGCCAGGGGGGCACAATCAGCCCCAGCATTTT.

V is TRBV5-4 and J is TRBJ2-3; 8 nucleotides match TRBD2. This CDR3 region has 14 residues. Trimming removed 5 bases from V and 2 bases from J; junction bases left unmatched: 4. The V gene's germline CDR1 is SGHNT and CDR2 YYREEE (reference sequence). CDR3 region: CASSFGLATDTQYF. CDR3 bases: TGTGCCAGCAGTTTTGGACTAGCCACAGATACGCAGTATTTT. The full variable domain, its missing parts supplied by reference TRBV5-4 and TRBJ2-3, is ETGVTQSPTHLIKTRGQQVTLRCSSQSGHNTVSWYQQALGQGPQFIFQYYREEENGRGNFPPRFSGLQFPNYSSELNVNALELDDSALYLCASSFGLATDTQYFGPGTRLTVL.

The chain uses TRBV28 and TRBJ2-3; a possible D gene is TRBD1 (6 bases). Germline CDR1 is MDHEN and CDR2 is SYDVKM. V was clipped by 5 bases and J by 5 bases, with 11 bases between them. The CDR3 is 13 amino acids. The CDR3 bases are TGTGCCAGCAGTCCAGGGGACAAAGATACGCAGTATTTT. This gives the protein CASSPGDKDTQYF.

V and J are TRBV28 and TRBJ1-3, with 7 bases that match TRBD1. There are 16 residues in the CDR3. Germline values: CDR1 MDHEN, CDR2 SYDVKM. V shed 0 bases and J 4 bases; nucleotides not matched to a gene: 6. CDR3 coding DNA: TGTGCCAGCAGTTTATGGACTGGGACAGTAGGAAACACCATATATTTT. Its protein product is CASSLWTGTVGNTIYF.

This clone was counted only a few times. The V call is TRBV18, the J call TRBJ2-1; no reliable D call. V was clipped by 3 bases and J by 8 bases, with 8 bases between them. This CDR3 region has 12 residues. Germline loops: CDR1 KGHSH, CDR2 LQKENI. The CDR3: CASSPSGDEQFF. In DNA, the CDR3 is TGTGCCAGCTCACCGTCGGGCGATGAGCAGTTCTTC.

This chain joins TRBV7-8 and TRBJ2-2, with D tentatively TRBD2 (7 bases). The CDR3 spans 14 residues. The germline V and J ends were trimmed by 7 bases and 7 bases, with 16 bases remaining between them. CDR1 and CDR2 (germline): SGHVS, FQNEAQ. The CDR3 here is CASTGMGGHGELFF. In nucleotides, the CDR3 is TGTGCCAGCACAGGGATGGGGGGGCACGGGGAGCTGTTTTTT.

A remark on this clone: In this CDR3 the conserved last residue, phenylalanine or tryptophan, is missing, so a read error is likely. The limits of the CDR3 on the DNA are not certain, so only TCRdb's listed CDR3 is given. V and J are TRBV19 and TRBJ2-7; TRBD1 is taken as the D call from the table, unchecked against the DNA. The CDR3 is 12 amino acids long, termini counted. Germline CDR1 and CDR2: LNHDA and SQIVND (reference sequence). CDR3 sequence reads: CASRYLKLVMGL.

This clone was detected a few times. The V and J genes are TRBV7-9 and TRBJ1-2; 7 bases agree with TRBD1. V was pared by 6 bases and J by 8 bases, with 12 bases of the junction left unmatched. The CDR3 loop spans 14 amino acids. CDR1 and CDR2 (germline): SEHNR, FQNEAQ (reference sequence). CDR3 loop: CASRPRQGPHGYTF. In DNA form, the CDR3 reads TGTGCCAGCAGACCTAGACAGGGCCCTCACGGCTACACCTTC.

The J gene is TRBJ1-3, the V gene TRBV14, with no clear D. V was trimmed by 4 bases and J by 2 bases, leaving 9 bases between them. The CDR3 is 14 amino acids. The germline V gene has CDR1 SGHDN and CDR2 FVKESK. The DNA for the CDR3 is TGTGCCAGCAGCCCTGGGTTGGCTGGAAACACCATATATTTT. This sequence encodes CASSPGLAGNTIYF.

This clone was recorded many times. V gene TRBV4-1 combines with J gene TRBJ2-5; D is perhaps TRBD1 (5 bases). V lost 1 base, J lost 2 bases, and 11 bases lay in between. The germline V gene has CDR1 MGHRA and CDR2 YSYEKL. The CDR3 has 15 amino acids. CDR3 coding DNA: TGCGCCAGCAGCCAAGTCGGACAAGGTCAAGAGACCCAGTACTTC. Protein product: CASSQVGQGQETQYF.

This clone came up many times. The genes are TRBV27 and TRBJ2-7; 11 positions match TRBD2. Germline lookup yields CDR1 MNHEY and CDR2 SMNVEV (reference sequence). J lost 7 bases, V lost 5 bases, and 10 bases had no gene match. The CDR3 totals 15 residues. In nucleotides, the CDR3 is TGTGCCAGCAGTCCTACTAGCGGGGGCACGGGAGAGCAGTACGTC. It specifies CASSPTSGGTGEQYV.

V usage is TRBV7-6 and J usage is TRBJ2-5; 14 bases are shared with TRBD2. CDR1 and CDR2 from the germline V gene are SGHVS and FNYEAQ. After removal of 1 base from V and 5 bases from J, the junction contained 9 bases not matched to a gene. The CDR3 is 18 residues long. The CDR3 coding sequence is TGTGCCAGCAGCTTAGGCCCGGGACTAGCGGGAGTTAGGGAGACCCAGTACTTC. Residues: CASSLGPGLAGVRETQYF.

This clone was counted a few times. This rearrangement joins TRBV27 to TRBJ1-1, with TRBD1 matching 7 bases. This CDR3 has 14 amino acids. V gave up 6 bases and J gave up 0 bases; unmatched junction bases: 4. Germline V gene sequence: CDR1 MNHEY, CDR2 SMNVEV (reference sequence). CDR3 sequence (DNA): TGTGCCAGCAGGCCGGGACAGATGAACACTGAAGCTTTCTTT. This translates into CASRPGQMNTEAFF.

This chain's CDR3 is CASSPQGQGGQPQHF. The CDR3 DNA reads TGTGCCAGCTCACCACAAGGACAGGGCGGACAGCCCCAGCATTTT. The chain has TRBV18 and TRBJ1-5, with TRBD1 matching 8 bases. Germline CDR1 and CDR2: KGHSH and LQKENI. The CDR3 has 15 amino acids. Losses at the gene ends were 1 base for V and 7 bases for J; bases not matched to a gene: 6.

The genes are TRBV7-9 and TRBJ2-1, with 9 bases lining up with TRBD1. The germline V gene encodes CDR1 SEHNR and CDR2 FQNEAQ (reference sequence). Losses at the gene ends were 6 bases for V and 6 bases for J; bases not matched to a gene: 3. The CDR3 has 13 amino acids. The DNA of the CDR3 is TGTGCCAGCAGGGGACAGGGTGGCAATGAGCAGTTCTTC. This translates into CASRGQGGNEQFF.

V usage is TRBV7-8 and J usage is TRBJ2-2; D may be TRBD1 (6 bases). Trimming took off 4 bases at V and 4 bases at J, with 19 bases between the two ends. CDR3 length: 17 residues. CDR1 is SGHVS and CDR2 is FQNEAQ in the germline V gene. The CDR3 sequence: CASSSLRQAVGTGELFF. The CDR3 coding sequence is TGTGCCAGCAGCTCCCTTAGACAGGCCGTGGGCACCGGGGAGCTGTTTTTT.

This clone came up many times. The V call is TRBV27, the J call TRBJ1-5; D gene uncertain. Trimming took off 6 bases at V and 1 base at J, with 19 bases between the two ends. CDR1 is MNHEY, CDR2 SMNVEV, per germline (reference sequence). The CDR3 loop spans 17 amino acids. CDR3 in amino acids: CASRLTGLAPSNQPQHF. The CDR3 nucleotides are TGTGCCAGCAGACTCACCGGGCTCGCACCAAGCAATCAGCCCCAGCATTTT.

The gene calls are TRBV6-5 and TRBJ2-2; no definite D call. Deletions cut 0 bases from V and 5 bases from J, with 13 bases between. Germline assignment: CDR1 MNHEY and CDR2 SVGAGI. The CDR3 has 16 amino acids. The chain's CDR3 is CASSYSLLLRTGELFF. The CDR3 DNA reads TGTGCCAGCAGTTACTCGTTGCTCTTACGGACCGGGGAGCTGTTTTTT.

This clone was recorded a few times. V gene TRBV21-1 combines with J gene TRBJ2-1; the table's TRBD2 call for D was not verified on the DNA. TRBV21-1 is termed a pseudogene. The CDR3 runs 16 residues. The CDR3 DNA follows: TGTGCCAGCAGCCGACCCAGTCCTAGCTCCTACAATGAGCAGTTCTTC. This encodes CASSRPSPSSYNEQFF.

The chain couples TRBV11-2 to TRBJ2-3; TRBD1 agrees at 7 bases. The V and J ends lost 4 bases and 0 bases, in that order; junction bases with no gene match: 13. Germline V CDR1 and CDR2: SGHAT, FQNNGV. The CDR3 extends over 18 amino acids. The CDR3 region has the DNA TGTGCCAGCAGCTCAACTCTTAAGGGGGCCTCGAGCACAGATACGCAGTATTTT. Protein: CASSSTLKGASSTDTQYF.

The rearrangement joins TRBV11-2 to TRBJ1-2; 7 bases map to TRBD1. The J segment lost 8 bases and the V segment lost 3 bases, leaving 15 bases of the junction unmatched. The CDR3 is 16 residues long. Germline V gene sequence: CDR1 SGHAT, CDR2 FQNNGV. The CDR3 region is CASSFKPPGGEGGYTF. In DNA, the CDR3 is TGTGCCAGCAGCTTCAAACCCCCAGGGGGAGAAGGGGGCTACACCTTC. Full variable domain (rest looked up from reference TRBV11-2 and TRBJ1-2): EAGVAQSPRYKIIEKRQSVAFWCNPISGHATLYWYQQILGQGPKLLIQFQNNGVVDDSQLPKDRFSAERLKGVDSTLKIQPAKLEDSAVYLCASSFKPPGGEGGYTFGSGTRLTVV.

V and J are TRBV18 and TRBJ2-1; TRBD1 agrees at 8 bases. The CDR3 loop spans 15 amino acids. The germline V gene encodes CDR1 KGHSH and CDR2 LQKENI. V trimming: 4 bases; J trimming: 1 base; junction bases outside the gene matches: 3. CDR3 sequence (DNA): TGTGCCAGCTCACTGGGACAGGCGTCCTACAATGAGCAGTTCTTC. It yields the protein CASSLGQASYNEQFF.